The clone carrying this TCR beta chain was seen only a few times. Its antigen is unknown. Primers included in the PCR were 60 Vbeta and 13 Jbeta primers. The authors' processing: Among the unique TCR beta chains that a later analysis counted, about 85 million in all, about 10 million were shared. Using immunoSEQ multiplex PCR, the repertoire was profiled, and TCRdb retains in-frame clones only, with some absent. The V and J calls and clone size come from that table; D and trimming were worked out from the DNA. The sample carries approximately 150,000 clones, about three quarters recorded once. This sample is part of a study of cytomegalovirus exposure and HLA in healthy donors. About the study: Approximately 180 million T cells yielded 117 million unique TCR beta sequences, as an earlier analysis found. In an early release, HLA-typed donors contributed 90 million or so unique TCR sequences.

With 2 bases removed from V and 3 bases from J, the gap between germline ends came to 8 bases. CDR3 length equals 13 residues. Germline lookup yields CDR1 SGHRS and CDR2 YFSETQ. Study results and caveats: The authors enumerated 164 TCR beta chains as linked to cytomegalovirus.

The chain employs TRBV5-1 and TRBJ1-1, with D perhaps matching TRBD1 (6 bases). The receptor comes from a woman aged 35 to 49 in good health and CMV-seropositive. The sample was PBMCs. This chain's CDR3 is CASSLNRDTEAFF. The CDR3, as DNA: TGCGCCAGCAGCTTAAACAGGGACACTGAAGCTTTCTTT.